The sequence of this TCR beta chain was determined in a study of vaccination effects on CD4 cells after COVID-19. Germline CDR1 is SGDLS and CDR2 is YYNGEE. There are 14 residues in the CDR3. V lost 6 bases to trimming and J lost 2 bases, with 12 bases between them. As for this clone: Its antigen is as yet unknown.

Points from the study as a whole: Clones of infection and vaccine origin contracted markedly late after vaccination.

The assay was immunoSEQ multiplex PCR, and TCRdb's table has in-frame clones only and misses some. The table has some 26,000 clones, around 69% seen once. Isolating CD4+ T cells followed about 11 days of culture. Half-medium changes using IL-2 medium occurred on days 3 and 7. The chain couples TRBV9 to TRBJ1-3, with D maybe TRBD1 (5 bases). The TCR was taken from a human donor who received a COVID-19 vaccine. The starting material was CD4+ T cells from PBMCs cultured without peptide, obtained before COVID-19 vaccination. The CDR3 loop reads CASTLGGAGNTIYF. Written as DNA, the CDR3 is TGTGCCAGCACCTTGGGAGGGGCTGGAAACACCATATATTTT.